Below, 9 T cell receptor beta chains from the same sample are listed, as sequenced in a study of control samples from healthy donors and cancer patients (dated by TCRdb to the early 2020s). To prepare the library, the immunoSEQ multiplex PCR assay was applied. TCRdb took over this immuneACCESS table, retaining in-frame rearrangements with V and J assigned. Such tables are incomplete; in checked studies, under half of the missing clones stem from an unresolved V gene, and the remainder is unexplained. A total of 98,000 or so clones appear in this sample, roughly four fifths of them only once. Of the sample, 1.5% to 2% is held by the ten largest clones. Material for sequencing was blood. These receptors were collected from a man aged 55 to 70 in good health.

The genes are TRBV11-3 and TRBJ1-1, with D possibly being TRBD1 (6 bases). Germline V gene sequence: CDR1 SGHNT, CDR2 YENEEA. The CDR3 covers 14 residues. Trimming took 5 bases from V and 4 from J, leaving 14 bases between them. CDR3 nucleotide sequence: TGTGCCAGCAGCCGGGAGGGGGGGACCACTGAAGCTTTCTTT. Amino acid sequence: CASSREGGTTEAFF.

V usage is TRBV6-1 and J usage is TRBJ1-4; TRBD1 agrees at 9 bases. V was pared by 2 bases and J by 6 bases, with 7 bases of the junction left unmatched. Germline V CDR1 and CDR2: MNHNS, SASEGT. The CDR3 is 16 residues long. Here the CDR3 DNA reads TGTGCCAGCAGTGAACCTCCGGGACAGGGATATGAAAAACTGTTTTTT. Protein sequence: CASSEPPGQGYEKLFF.

This sequence joins TRBV27 and TRBJ2-7, with 10 bases aligning to TRBD2. The CDR3 spans 16 residues. The germline V gene encodes CDR1 MNHEY and CDR2 SMNVEV (reference sequence). V lost 5 bases to trimming and J lost 3 bases; unmatched junction nucleotides: 10. CDR3 sequence reads: CASSKGLANNYYEQYF. CDR3 sequence (DNA): TGTGCCAGCAGTAAGGGACTAGCGAACAACTACTACGAGCAGTACTTC.

On this clone: At the DNA level, this CDR3 is encoded by other sequences in the same sample as well. V gene TRBV5-1 combines with J gene TRBJ1-3, with TRBD1 as a possible D gene (5 bases). V was trimmed by 0 bases and J by 4 bases, leaving 5 bases between them. Germline loops: CDR1 SGHRS, CDR2 YFSETQ. The CDR3 covers 13 residues. In nucleotides, the CDR3 is TGCGCCAGCAGCTTGGAGGGGGGAAACACCATATATTTT. The encoded protein is CASSLEGGNTIYF.

The gene calls are TRBV7-8 and TRBJ1-5; tentatively, D is TRBD1 (5 bases). Trimming removed 6 bases from V and 3 bases from J, with 9 bases in between. Germline loops: CDR1 SGHVS, CDR2 FQNEAQ. This CDR3 has 13 amino acids. CDR3 region: CASSRQNNQPQHF. The CDR3 DNA follows: TGTGCCAGCAGTCGACAGAACAATCAGCCCCAGCATTTT.

The chain recombines TRBV6-1 with TRBJ2-1, with 14 bases aligning to TRBD2. With V trimmed by 1 base and J by 9 bases, 8 bases remained unmatched. CDR1 is MNHNS, CDR2 SASEGT, per germline. This CDR3 spans 17 amino acids. The CDR3 loop reads CASSEEVQGLAGVEQFF. The CDR3 nucleotides are TGTGCCAGCAGTGAAGAAGTTCAGGGACTAGCGGGAGTTGAGCAGTTCTTC.

This chain uses TRBV11-3 with TRBJ2-2, with 9 nucleotides matching TRBD1. With V trimmed by 5 bases and J by 4 bases, 5 bases remained unmatched. In germline, CDR1 is SGHNT, CDR2 YENEEA. The CDR3 covers 15 residues. CDR3 in DNA: TGTGCCAGCAGCCACAGGGGGCCGGCCACCGGGGAGCTGTTTTTT. Amino acids: CASSHRGPATGELFF.

This clone was counted a few times. This chain joins TRBV4-2 and TRBJ2-7; TRBD2 matches at 8 bases. Germline V lookup: CDR1 LGHNA, CDR2 YNFKEQ. There are 14 residues in the CDR3. Unmatched junction bases numbered 5, after V lost 4 bases and J lost 3 bases. The CDR3 nucleotides read TGTGCCAGCAGCCCCGGCGGGACTAGCTACGAGCAGTACTTC. Translation: CASSPGGTSYEQYF.

The chain couples TRBV9 to TRBJ2-2, with D possibly TRBD2 on 7 matching bases. The CDR3 loop spans 15 amino acids. The germline V and J ends were trimmed by 1 base and 6 bases, with 13 bases remaining between them. The germline V gene encodes CDR1 SGDLS and CDR2 YYNGEE. The CDR3 reads CASSVHREGAGELFF. The CDR3 nucleotides read TGTGCCAGCAGCGTACACAGGGAGGGGGCCGGGGAGCTGTTTTTT.